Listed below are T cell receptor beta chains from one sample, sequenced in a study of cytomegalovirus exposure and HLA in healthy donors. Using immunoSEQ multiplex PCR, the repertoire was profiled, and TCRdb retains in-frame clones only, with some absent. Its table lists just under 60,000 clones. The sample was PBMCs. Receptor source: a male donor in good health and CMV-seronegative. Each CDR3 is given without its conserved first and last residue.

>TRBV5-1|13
ASSSSGINTGELF
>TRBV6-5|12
ASRLQGPSYEQY
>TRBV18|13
ASSLSGGAGNEQF
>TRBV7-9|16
ASSCRTSGGSNTGELF
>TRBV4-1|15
ASSQEGGILAKETQY
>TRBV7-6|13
ASSLGQGGSNEQF
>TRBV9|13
ASSPTGTGGSGHT
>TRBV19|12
ASTRDRVNYGYT
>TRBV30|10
AWREMNTEAF
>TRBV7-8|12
ASSLSNSGDEQF
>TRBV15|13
ATSRPGTGRHEQY
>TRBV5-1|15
ASSSLLAGGPTDTQY
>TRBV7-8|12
ASSSGQAGEKLF
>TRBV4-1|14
ASSHGTSGRVGEQY
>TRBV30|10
ACERQNYGYT
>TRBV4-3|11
ASSQDRGYEQY
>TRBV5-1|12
ASRTGLAVPTQY
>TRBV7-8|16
ASSSTRGDYQPYNEQF
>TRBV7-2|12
ASSWRGGYNEQF
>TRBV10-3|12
AISEGTDNQPQH
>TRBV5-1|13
ASSSGTFVTDTQY
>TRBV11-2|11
ASSEGLSYEQY
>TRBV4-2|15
ASSRRGGTSDGNEQF
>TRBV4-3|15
ASSQDRKREGPDTQY
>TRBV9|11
ASSGKGGYEQY
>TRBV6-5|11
ASRRGQVNVLT
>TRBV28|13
ASSSPTGTAYEQY
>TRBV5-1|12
ASSLGLSYNEQF
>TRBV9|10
ASRQEGSPLH
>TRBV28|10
ASSYWTSEQF
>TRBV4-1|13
ASTPAGAGADTQY
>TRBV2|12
AIQDSAYTGELF
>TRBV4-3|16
ASSQEPRTGGKSYEQY
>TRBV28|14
ASSFHRGGWGDTQY
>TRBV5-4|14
ASSLERGNLGYGYT